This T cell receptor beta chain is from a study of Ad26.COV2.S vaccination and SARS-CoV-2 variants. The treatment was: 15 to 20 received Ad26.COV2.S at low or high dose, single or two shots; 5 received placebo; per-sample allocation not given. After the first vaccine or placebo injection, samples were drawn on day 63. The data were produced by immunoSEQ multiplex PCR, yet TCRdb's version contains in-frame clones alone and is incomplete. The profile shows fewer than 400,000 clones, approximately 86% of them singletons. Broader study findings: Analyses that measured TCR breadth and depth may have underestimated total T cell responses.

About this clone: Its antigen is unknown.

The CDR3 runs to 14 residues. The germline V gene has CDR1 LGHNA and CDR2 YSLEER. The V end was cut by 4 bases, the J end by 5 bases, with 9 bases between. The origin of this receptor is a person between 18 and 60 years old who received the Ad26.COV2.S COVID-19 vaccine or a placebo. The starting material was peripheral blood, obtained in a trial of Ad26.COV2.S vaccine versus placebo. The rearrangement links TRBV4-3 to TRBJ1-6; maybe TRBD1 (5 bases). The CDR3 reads CASSPRGDNSPLHF. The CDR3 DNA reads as TGCGCCAGCAGCCCCAGAGGGGATAATTCACCCCTCCACTTT.